The 8 T cell receptor beta chains below were found in one sample sequenced in a study of CD8 T cells in Susac syndrome. With random hexamers, reverse transcription was performed on roughly 0.5 to 1 ug of RNA. A single record per CDR3 protein comes from TCRdb applying MiXCR to the immunoSEQ multiplex PCR reads. The repertoire has 65,000 to 95,000 distinct CDR3 sequences, around 94% of them found once; the top ten carry 0.85% to 1%. Sequenced input: CD8+ T cells from PBMCs. These receptors all stem from a human donor with Susac syndrome.

This chain uses TRBV7-9 with TRBJ2-1; TRBD2 matches at 7 bases. V shed 5 bases, J shed 5 bases, and the junction held 9 bases outside the gene matches. Germline CDR1 is SEHNR and CDR2 is FQNEAQ (reference sequence). CDR3 length: 15 residues. CDR3 nucleotides: TGTGCCAGCAGCCTCACTAGTGGGACTAACAATGAGCAGTTCTTC. Translation gives CASSLTSGTNNEQFF.

This clonotype is labeled medium-sized. CDR3 coding DNA: TGTGCCAGCAGTTGGGGGGGGTTCAACAATGAGCAGTTCTTC. This translates into CASSWGGFNNEQFF. J is TRBJ2-1 and V is TRBV27; 7 bases line up with TRBD2. After removal of 4 bases from V and 5 bases from J, the junction contained 5 bases not matched to a gene. The length of the CDR3 is 14 residues. Germline CDR1 is MNHEY and CDR2 is SMNVEV (reference sequence).

J is TRBJ2-7 and V is TRBV5-1, with D tentatively TRBD1 (6 bases). The CDR3 loop spans 15 amino acids. Trimming took off 0 bases at V and 1 base at J, with 11 bases between the two ends. CDR1 SGHRS and CDR2 YFSETQ come from the germline V gene. Here the CDR3 DNA reads TGCGCCAGCAGCTTGGCGGCAGGGGAATCCTACGAGCAGTACTTC. It translates to CASSLAAGESYEQYF. The entire variable domain, with the rest obtained from reference TRBV5-1 and TRBJ2-7, is as follows: KAGVTQTPRYLIKTRGQQVTLSCSPISGHRSVSWYQQTPGQGLQFLFEYFSETQRNKGNFPGRFSGRQFSNSRSEMNVSTLELGDSALYLCASSLAAGESYEQYFGPGTRLTVT.

The V and J genes are TRBV7-9 and TRBJ2-7; D might be TRBD2 (6 bases). V was cut by 0 bases and J by 4 bases, with 16 bases left in between. Germline loops: CDR1 SEHNR, CDR2 FQNEAQ (reference sequence). The CDR3 has 16 residues. CDR3 region: CASSLARTNTPYEQYF. The CDR3 DNA reads as TGTGCCAGCAGCTTAGCCAGGACTAACACTCCTTACGAGCAGTACTTC.

The chain joins TRBV20-1 to TRBJ1-5; no clear D gene. The germline V gene encodes CDR1 DFQATT and CDR2 SNEGSKA (reference sequence). The CDR3 runs 13 residues. V lost 3 bases to trimming and J lost 2 bases, with 8 bases between them. The CDR3 spells CSASSTGNQPQHF. The CDR3 coding sequence is TGCAGTGCTAGTAGTACAGGCAATCAGCCCCAGCATTTT.

The genes are TRBV27 and TRBJ2-7; D is unclear. Germline CDR1 reads MNHEY; CDR2 reads SMNVEV (reference sequence). There are 15 residues in the CDR3. Trimming pared 2 bases from V and 0 bases from J, leaving 11 bases between. CDR3 amino acids: CASSLGNSISYEQYF. CDR3 nucleotides: TGTGCCAGCAGTTTAGGGAACAGCATCTCCTACGAGCAGTACTTC.

V and J are TRBV30 and TRBJ2-2; TRBD2 matches 9 bases. V lost 5 bases and J lost 1; bases outside the gene matches: 2. The CDR3 has 14 residues. Per germline, CDR1 GTSNPN and CDR2 SVGIG (reference sequence). The CDR3 coding sequence is TGTGCCTGGGCTAGCGGGAAGAACACCGGGGAGCTGTTTTTT. The encoded protein is CAWASGKNTGELFF. The whole variable domain, filled in from reference TRBV30 and TRBJ2-2, reads SQTIHQWPATLVQPVGSPLSLECTVEGTSNPNLYWYRQAAGRGLQLLFYSVGIGQISSEVPQNLSASRPQDRQFILSSKKLLLSDSGFYLCAWASGKNTGELFFGEGSRLTVL.

The rearrangement joins TRBV29-1 to TRBJ2-1; 11 positions agree with TRBD2. The CDR3 runs 14 residues. With V trimmed by 2 bases and J by 4 bases, 1 base remained unmatched. The germline V gene has CDR1 SQVTM and CDR2 ANQGSEA. The CDR3 is CSVETSGGYNEQFF. CDR3 nucleotide sequence: TGCAGCGTTGAAACTAGCGGGGGTTACAATGAGCAGTTCTTC.